The T cell receptor (beta chain) described here comes from a study of beta chain features in type 1 diabetes (dated 2018 in TCRdb). About the study as a whole: Patients and healthy donors did not differ in mean age, gender distribution, total cell number or subset yield. Across all samples, about 110 million sorted cells were examined, and cell number per subset correlated strongly with RNA yield. In the study, recently diagnosed type 1 diabetes patients and matched healthy donors were compared on the TCRB repertoires of their sorted circulating CD4+ T cell subsets. Regulatory and stem cell-like memory subsets were obtained from only 8 patients and roughly eight healthy donors, while naive and central memory subsets were obtained from all 30 or so donors. What the authors observed across the whole study: Because small numbers of individuals were included in the HLA sub-analyses, any influence of HLA type on TCRB rearrangement was left unresolved. A moderate but significant shortening of TCRB CDR3 length was observed in type 1 diabetes patients in all four CD4+ subsets. PCR may preferentially amplify shorter templates, but because patient and control samples were amplified and corrected together, any resulting skew would affect both groups equally. The naive, central memory and regulatory TCRB repertoires appeared to resemble one another more closely among patients than among healthy donors. Because cDNA was sequenced instead of genomic DNA, activated cells with high expression could be over-represented, although the groups did not differ in activation or CD3 levels. At VDJ recombination sites, patients with type 1 diabetes made fewer insertions and deleted more nucleotides, a pattern implying thymic rearrangement abnormalities.

Turning to this clone: Its antigen is unknown. Per-nucleotide qualities are absent, and no much larger clonotype sits a single base away.

The entire amount of isolated RNA was reverse transcribed using the High Capacity cDNA Reverse Transcription Kit, so the sequenced TCRB transcripts were expressed ones. Naive, central memory and regulatory T cell samples underwent deep immunoSEQ sequencing, averaging around 3.9 million total reads per sample. After sorted cells were lysed in RLT buffer, RNA was extracted with DNase-treated RNeasy Micro or Mini kits, with the choice depending on cell number. To prevent cross-contamination, every cell subset was processed on its own, while patient and healthy donor samples were processed together. TCRB sequences were amplified from cDNA with the immunoSEQ multiplex PCR, producing 87-bp fragments spanning the CDR3 region. Sequencing of the amplicons was done on the Illumina HiSeq platform. The original methods were these. PCR bias was corrected computationally using synthetic template baselines, and reads within Hamming distance 2 were collapsed, with unmergeable singletons discarded. Reads were aligned to IMGT to assign V, D and J genes, CDR3 length, and insertions or deletions at six rearrangement sites. Within each subset, clonotype counts were normalized to sorted cell number, and only after that were true diversity and Gini coefficients computed with the tcR R package. The overlap coefficient, calculated on TCRB nucleotide sequences, was used to measure repertoire sharing. Out-of-frame TCRB sequences from naive cells were analyzed as a proxy for the pre-selection repertoire. The clones in this table, taken by TCRdb from immuneACCESS, are in-frame only. Not every clone is retained; where verified, under half of the shortfall comes from an unresolved V gene, and the cause of the rest is unknown. That table furnishes V, J and clone size, whereas the DNA furnished D and trimming. Across this sample there are roughly 260,000 clones, with 11% seen only once. Clones ranked in the top ten supply 0.017% of the sample.

Each donor gave one peripheral blood draw, approximately 110 mL on average, collected into heparinised tubes. A BD FACSAria II and a panel including CD45RO, CCR7, CD25, CD127, CD95 and CD27 were used to sort naive, central memory, regulatory and stem cell-like memory CD4+ T cells. Every sorted population had a purity above 98%. PBMCs were isolated immediately by Lymphoprep density gradient centrifugation and stained directly without culture. So that batch effects would be minimized, each experiment stained and sorted samples in pairs, pairing one healthy donor with one patient. Taken from the germline V gene (reference sequence), the CDR1 and CDR2 loops are MNHEY and SMNVEV. After removal of 5 bases from V and 2 bases from J, the junction retains 6 bases not matched to a gene. Reading from cysteine to phenylalanine, the CDR3 counts 15 amino acids. Just the 45-base CDR3 DNA is kept, in frame starting at base 1.

The chain joins TRBV27 to TRBJ1-1; 9 of the junction bases match TRBD1. This clonotype originated in a man younger than 40 with type 1 diabetes. The material sequenced was naive CD4+ T cells from blood. Explained via the paper, the cell subset or site label denotes: true naive CD4+ T cells. The DNA reads as follows: TGTGCCAGCAGTGCACCGGGACAGGGTAACACTGAAGCTTTCTTT. Its product reads: CASSAPGQGNTEAFF.